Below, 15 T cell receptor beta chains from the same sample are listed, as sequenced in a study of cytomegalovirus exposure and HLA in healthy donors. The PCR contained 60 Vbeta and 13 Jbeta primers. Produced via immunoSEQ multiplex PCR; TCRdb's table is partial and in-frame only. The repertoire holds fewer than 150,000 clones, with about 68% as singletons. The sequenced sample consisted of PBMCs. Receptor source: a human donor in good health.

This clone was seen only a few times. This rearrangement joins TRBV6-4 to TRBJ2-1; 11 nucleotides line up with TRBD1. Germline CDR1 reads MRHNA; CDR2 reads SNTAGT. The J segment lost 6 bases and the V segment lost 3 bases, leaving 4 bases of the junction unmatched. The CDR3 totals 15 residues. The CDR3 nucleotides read TGTGCCAGCAGTGAAAGCGGGACAGGGGGCAATGAGCAGTTCTTC. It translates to CASSESGTGGNEQFF.

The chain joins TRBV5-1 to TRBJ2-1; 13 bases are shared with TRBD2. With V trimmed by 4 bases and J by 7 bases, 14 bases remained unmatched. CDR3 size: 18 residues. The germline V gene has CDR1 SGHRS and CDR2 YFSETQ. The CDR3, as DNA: TGCGCCAGCAGCCATGGGTCTGGACTAGCGGGAGATGGTAATGAGCAGTTCTTC. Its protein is CASSHGSGLAGDGNEQFF.

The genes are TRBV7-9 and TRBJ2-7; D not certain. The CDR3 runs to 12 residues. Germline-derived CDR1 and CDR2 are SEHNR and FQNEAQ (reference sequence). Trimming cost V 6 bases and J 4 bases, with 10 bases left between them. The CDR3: CASSSPLYEQYF. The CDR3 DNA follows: TGTGCCAGCAGTTCTCCCCTATACGAGCAGTACTTC.

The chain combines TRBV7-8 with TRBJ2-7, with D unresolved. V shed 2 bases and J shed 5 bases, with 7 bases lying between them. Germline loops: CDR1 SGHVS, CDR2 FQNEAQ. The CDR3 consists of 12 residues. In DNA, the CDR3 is TGTGCCAGCAGCTTATTTCGAGACGAGCAGTACTTC. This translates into CASSLFRDEQYF.

The CDR3, as DNA: TGTGCCAGCAGTGCCTGGACAGGGGGAAGTGAAAAACTGTTTTTT. Translation: CASSAWTGGSEKLFF. V and J are TRBV6-1 and TRBJ1-4, with 10 positions matching TRBD1. V lost 4 bases to trimming and J lost 7 bases; unmatched junction nucleotides: 6. The CDR3 spans 15 residues. Germline loops: CDR1 MNHNS, CDR2 SASEGT.

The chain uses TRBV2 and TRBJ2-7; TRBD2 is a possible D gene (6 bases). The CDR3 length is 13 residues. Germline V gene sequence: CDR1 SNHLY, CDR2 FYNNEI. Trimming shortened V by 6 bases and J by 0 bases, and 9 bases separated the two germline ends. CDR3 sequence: CASRAGGSYEQYF. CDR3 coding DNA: TGTGCCAGCAGAGCCGGGGGCTCCTACGAGCAGTACTTC.

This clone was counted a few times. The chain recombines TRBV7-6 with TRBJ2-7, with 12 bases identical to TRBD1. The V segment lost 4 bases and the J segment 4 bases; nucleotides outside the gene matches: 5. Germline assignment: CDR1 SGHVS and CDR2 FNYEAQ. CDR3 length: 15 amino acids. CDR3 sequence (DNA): TGTGCCAGCAGCTCCTTGGGACAGGGGGCGTACGAGCAGTACTTC. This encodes CASSSLGQGAYEQYF.

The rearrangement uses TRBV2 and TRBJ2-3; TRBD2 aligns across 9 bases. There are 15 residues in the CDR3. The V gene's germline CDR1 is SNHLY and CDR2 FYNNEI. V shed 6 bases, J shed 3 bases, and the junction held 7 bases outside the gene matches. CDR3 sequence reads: CASSLAGVGTDTQYF. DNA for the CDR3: TGTGCCAGCAGCTTAGCGGGAGTCGGGACAGATACGCAGTATTTT.

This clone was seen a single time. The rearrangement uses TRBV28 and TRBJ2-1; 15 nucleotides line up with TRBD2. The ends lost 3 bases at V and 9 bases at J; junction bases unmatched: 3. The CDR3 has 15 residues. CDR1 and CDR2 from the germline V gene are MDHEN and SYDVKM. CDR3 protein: CASSLLGLAGGEQFF. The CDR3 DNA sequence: TGTGCCAGCAGTTTGCTGGGACTAGCGGGAGGTGAGCAGTTCTTC.

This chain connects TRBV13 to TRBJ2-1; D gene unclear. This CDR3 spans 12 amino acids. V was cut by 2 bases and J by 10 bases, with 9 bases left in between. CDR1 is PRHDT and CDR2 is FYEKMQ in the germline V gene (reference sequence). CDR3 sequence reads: CASSLSLGEQFF. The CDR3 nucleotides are TGTGCCAGCAGCTTAAGCCTAGGCGAGCAGTTCTTC.

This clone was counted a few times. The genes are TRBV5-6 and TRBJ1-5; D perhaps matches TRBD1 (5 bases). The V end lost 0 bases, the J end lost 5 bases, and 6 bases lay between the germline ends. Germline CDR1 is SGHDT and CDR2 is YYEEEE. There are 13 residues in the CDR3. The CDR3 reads CASSLGGDQPQHF. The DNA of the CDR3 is TGTGCCAGCAGCTTGGGGGGGGATCAGCCCCAGCATTTT.

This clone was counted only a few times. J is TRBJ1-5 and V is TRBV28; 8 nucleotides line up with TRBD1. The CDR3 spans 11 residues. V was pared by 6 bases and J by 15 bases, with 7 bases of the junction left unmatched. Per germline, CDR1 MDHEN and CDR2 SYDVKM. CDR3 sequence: CASRLGQGAHF. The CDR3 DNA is TGTGCCAGCAGACTCGGACAGGGTGCGCATTTT.

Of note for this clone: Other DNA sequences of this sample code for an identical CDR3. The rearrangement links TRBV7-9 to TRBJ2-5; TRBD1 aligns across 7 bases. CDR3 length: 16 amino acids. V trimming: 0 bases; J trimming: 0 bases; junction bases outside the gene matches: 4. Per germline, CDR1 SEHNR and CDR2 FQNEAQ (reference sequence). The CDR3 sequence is CASSLAPGTDQETQYF. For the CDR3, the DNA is TGTGCCAGCAGCTTAGCCCCCGGGACAGACCAAGAGACCCAGTACTTC. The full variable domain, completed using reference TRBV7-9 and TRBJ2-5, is DTGVSQNPRHKITKRGQNVTFRCDPISEHNRLYWYRQTLGQGPEFLTYFQNEAQLEKSRLLSDRFSAERPKGSFSTLEIQRTEQGDSAMYLCASSLAPGTDQETQYFGPGTRLLVL.

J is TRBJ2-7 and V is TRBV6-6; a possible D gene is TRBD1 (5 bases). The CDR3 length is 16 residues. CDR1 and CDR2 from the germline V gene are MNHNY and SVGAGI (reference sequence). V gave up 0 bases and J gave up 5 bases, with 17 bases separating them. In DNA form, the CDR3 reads TGTGCCAGCAGTTACTCGACTGGACATGGTACCCACGAGCAGTACTTC. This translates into CASSYSTGHGTHEQYF.

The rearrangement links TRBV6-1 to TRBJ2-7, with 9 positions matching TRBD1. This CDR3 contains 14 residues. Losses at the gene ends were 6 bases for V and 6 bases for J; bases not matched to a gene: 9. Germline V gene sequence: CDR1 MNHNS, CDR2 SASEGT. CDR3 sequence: CASSQGGTGTEQYF. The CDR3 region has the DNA TGTGCCAGCAGCCAAGGGGGGACAGGGACCGAGCAGTACTTC.